The source of this T cell receptor beta chain is a study of long-term antiretroviral therapy in people with HIV. The wider study: It was about a decade after the earliest samples that the 2015 immediate-ART recommendation appeared. Findings of the study overall: Blood draws took place between the mid-2000s and the late 2010s and possibly involved older ART regimens. Clones that expanded before ART (that is, prior to treatment) dominated the repertoire at all time points. Versus controls, repertoires in people with HIV had narrower CDR3 length ranges.

Germline V gene sequence: CDR1 MGHDK, CDR2 SYGVNS. The length of the CDR3 is 14 residues. V lost 3 bases, J lost 4 bases, and 9 bases lay in between. A word on this clone: What it binds is unknown.

Runs used v3.0 of the immunoSEQ assay and were done at survey level. The table came from immunoSEQ multiplex PCR; TCRdb's copy has only in-frame clones and leaves some out. The repertoire includes 25,000 to 35,000 clones, approximately 80% of them detected once, and more than 9% sits in the top ten. The sample in question was unsorted PBMCs, obtained 2.7 to 2.9 years after starting antiretroviral therapy. The chain is built from TRBV25-1 and TRBJ1-4, with no clear D. The receptor's source is a man aged 25-40 years with HIV. For the CDR3, the DNA is TGTGCCAGCAGTGAGGCAGGACTTAATGAAAAACTGTTTTTT. Translation: CASSEAGLNEKLFF.